This TCR beta chain was identified in a study of response to subunit inactivated influenza vaccine (dated by TCRdb to about 2018). About the study as a whole: To follow how T cells responded to a trivalent subunit inactivated influenza vaccine, the researchers relied on deep quantitative profiling of the T cell receptor repertoire.

The method behind the library was RT-PCR. The run used an Illumina HiSeq 2500. The raw public data were reprocessed by TCRdb itself: fastp quality trimming at Q25, MiXCR clonotype calling, in-frame beta chains only. Each CDR3 protein gets just one entry, which takes the most common genes and DNA from the rows behind it. This sample gives 500,000 to 750,000 distinct CDR3 sequences in total; roughly 15% of them show up just once. The leading ten clones occupy 11% of the sample. Broader findings and caveats from the paper: It was suggested by the authors that each seasonal influenza vaccination may recruit only a limited number of new T cells.

The sample holds a few counts of this clonotype. It lacks a known antigen. Nothing much larger sits one base from this clone, and base qualities are not available. Taken from the germline V gene, the CDR1 and CDR2 loops are MNHEY and SVGAGI. There are 16 amino acids in the CDR3, from cysteine to phenylalanine inclusive. Of all the DNA, just the CDR3 is kept, 48 bases in frame from base 1. V is cut back by 2 bases and J by 2 bases, with 6 bases in the junction unmatched. Sample: PBMCs from blood, taken 12 days after vaccination. The V and J segments used are TRBV6-5 and TRBJ1-5; TRBD1 agrees with 7 junctional bases. This receptor was identified in a middle-aged man who received an inactivated influenza vaccine. Donor details come from another sample of the same person, matched by shared clones. The CDR3 protein sequence reads: CASSYEGAAGNQPQHF. At the DNA level, the sequence is TGTGCCAGCAGTTACGAGGGGGCGGCGGGCAATCAGCCCCAGCATTTT.